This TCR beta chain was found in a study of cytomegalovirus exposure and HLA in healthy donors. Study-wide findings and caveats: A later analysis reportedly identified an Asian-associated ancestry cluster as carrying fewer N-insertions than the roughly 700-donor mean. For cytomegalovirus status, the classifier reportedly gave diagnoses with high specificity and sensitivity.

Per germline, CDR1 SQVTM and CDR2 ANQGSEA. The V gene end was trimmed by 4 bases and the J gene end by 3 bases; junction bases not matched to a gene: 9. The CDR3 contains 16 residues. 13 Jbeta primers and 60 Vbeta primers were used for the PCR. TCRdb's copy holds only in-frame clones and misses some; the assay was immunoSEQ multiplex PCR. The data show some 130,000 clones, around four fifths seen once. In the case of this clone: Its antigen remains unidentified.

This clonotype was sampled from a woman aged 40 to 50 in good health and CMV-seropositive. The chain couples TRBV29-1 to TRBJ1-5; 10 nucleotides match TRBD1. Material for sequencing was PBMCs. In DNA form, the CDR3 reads TGCAGCGTTGCCTATGCCGGGACAGGGGACAATCAGCCCCAGCATTTT. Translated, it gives CSVAYAGTGDNQPQHF.